The 3 T cell receptor beta chains given below trace back to one sample, sequenced in a study of T cells in women clearing cervical HPV infection. Produced via immunoSEQ multiplex PCR; TCRdb's table is partial and in-frame only. Its listing shows approximately 23,000 clones. The sequenced sample was blood buffy coat. These receptors were taken from a woman aged 18 to 75 with a cervical HPV16 infection that either progressed to CIN3+ or cleared (not recorded which).

About this clone: The sequence runs out 3 residues before the end of the CDR3; the remainder is reconstructed from the germline J gene. This chain connects TRBV27 to TRBJ2-7; a possible D gene is TRBD1 (6 bases). CDR3 length: 12 amino acids. The V end was cut by 8 bases, the J end by 0 bases, with 8 bases between. From germline, CDR1 is MNHEY and CDR2 SMNVEV (reference sequence). CDR3 loop: CASWTVSYEQYF. CDR3 bases read: TGTGCCAGCTGGACAGTCTCCTACGAG.

On this clone itself: Coverage ceases 3 residues before the CDR3 finishes, and the germline J gene fills in the end. The rearrangement joins TRBV20-1 to TRBJ1-2; TRBD1 aligns across 7 bases. Trimming cost V 2 bases and J 4 bases; bases outside gene matches: 7. CDR1 and CDR2 from the germline V gene are DFQATT and SNEGSKA (reference sequence). CDR3 size: 14 residues. CDR3 region: CSARRQGVPYGYTF. The part of the CDR3 DNA that was read is TGCAGTGCTAGAAGACAGGGCGTCCCCTATGGC.

As regards this clone: Coverage ceases 3 residues before the CDR3 finishes, and the germline J gene fills in the end. The rearrangement uses TRBV2 and TRBJ1-4; the D gene is possibly TRBD1 (6 bases). Trimming stripped 7 bases from V and 7 bases from J, with 13 bases between. Germline CDR1 SNHLY, CDR2 FYNNEI. CDR3 size: 13 residues. CDR3 region: CASTYRAIEKLFF. Partial CDR3 DNA: TGTGCCAGCACGTACAGGGCAATTGAAAAA.